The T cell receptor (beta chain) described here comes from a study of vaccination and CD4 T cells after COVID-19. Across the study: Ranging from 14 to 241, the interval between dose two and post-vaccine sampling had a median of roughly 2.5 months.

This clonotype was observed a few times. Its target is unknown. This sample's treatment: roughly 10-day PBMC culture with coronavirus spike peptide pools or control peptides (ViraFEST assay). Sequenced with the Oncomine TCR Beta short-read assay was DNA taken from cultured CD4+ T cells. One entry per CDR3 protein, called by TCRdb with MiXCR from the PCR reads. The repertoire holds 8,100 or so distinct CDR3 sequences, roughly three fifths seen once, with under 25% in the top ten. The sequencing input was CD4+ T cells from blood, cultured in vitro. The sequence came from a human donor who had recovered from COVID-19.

CDR3 in DNA: TGTGCCTGGAGTGTTAGTCAGAACTATGGCTACACCTTC. Its translation: CAWSVSQNYGYTF. The V and J genes are TRBV30 and TRBJ1-2, with unresolved D. Germline CDR1 and CDR2: GTSNPN and SVGIG (reference sequence). V was trimmed by 0 bases and J by 2 bases, leaving 7 bases between them. There are 13 residues in the CDR3.